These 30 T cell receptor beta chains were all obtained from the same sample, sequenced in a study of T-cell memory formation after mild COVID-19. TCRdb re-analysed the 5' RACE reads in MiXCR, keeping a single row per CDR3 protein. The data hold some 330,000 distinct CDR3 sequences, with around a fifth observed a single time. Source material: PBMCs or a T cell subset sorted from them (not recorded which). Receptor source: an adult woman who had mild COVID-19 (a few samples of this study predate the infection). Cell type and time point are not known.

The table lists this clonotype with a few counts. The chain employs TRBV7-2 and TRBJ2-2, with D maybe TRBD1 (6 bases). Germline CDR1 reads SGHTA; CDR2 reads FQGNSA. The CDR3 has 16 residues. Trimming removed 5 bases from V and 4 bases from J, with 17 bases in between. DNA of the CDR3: TGTGCCAGCAGCCCGGGCAGGGGCTCGGGCACCGGGGAGCTGTTTTTT. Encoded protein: CASSPGRGSGTGELFF.

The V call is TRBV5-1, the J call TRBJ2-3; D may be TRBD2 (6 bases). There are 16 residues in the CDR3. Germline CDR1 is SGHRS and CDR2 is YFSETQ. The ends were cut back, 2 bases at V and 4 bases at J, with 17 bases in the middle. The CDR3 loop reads CASSFIPGDGSDTQYF. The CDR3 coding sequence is TGCGCCAGCAGCTTTATACCGGGAGATGGGTCAGATACGCAGTATTTT.

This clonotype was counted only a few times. CDR3 amino acids: CSAREPGQGAYEQYF. The CDR3 nucleotides read TGCAGTGCTAGAGAACCGGGACAGGGGGCCTACGAGCAGTACTTC. J is TRBJ2-7 and V is TRBV20-1; the match to TRBD1 covers 11 bases. Germline V lookup: CDR1 DFQATT, CDR2 SNEGSKA (reference sequence). This CDR3 comprises 15 residues. The V segment lost 0 bases and the J segment 2 bases; nucleotides outside the gene matches: 3.

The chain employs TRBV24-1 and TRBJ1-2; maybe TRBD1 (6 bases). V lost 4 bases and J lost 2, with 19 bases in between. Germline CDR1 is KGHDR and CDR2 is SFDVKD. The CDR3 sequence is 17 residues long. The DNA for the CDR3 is TGTGCCACCAGTGACCAAGGCCCGGGACATGGCAACTATGGCTACACCTTC. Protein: CATSDQGPGHGNYGYTF.

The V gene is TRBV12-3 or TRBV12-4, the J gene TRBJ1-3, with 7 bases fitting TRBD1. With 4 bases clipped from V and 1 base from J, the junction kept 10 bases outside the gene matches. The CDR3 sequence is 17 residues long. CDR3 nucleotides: TGTGCCAGCAGTTCCACAACAGGGGAAGGTTCTGGAAACACCATATATTTT. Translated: CASSSTTGEGSGNTIYF.

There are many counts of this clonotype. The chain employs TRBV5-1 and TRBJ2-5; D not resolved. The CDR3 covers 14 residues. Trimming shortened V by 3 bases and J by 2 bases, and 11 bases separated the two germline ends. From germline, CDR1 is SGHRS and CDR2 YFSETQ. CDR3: CASSSGELQETQYF. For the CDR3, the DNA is TGCGCCAGCAGCTCAGGAGAACTTCAAGAGACCCAGTACTTC.

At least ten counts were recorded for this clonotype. The CDR3 nucleotides are TGTGCCAGCTCACAGGGGACAGGGAGGAGCTCCTACGAGCAGTACTTC. Its protein is CASSQGTGRSSYEQYF. The chain employs TRBV18 and TRBJ2-7; 9 bases agree with TRBD1. V lost 4 bases and J lost 0; bases outside the gene matches: 7. CDR1 is KGHSH and CDR2 is LQKENI in the germline V gene. The CDR3 spans 16 residues.

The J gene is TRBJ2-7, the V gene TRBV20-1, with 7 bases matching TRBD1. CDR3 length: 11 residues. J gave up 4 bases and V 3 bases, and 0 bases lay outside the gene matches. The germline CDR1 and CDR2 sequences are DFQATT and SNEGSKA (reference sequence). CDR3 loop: CSARTGYEQYF. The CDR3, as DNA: TGCAGTGCTAGGACAGGGTACGAGCAGTACTTC.

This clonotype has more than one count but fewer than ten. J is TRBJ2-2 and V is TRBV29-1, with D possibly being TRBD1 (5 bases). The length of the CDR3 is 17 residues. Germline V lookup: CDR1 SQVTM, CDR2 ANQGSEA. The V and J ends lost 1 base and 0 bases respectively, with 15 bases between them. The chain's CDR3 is CSVEVDGEQANTGELFF. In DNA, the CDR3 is TGCAGCGTTGAAGTCGATGGGGAACAGGCGAACACCGGGGAGCTGTTTTTT.

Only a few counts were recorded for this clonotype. CDR3 sequence: CASSALRGPGELFF. The CDR3 nucleotides read TGTGCCAGCAGCGCTCTCCGAGGCCCCGGGGAGCTGTTTTTT. The V gene is TRBV9, the J gene TRBJ2-2, with D unclear. Between the trimmed V and J ends, which lost 3 bases and 6 bases, there was a span of 12 bases. Germline values: CDR1 SGDLS, CDR2 YYNGEE. This CDR3 spans 14 amino acids.

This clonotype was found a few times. The CDR3 loop is CASTRQETQYF. The CDR3 DNA sequence: TGTGCCAGCACCCGGCAAGAGACCCAGTACTTC. This chain joins TRBV5-8 and TRBJ2-5; D call uncertain. The CDR3 totals 11 residues. Germline V gene data show CDR1 as SGHTS and CDR2 as YDEGEE. Trimming cost V 6 bases and J 2 bases, with 5 bases left between them.

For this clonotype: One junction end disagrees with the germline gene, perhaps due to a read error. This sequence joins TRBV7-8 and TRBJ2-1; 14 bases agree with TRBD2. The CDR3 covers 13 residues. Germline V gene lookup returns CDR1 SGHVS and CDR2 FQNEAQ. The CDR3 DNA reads TGTGCCAGCAGCTCGACTAGCGGGAGGGCCGGGATCTTC. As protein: CASSSTSGRAGIF. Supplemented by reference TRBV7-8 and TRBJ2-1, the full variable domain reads GAGVSQSPRYKVAKRGQDVALRCDPISGHVSLFWYQQALGQGPEFLTYFQNEAQLDKSGLPSDRFFAERPEGSVSTLKIQRTQQEDSAVYLCASSSTSGRAGIFGPGTRLTVL.

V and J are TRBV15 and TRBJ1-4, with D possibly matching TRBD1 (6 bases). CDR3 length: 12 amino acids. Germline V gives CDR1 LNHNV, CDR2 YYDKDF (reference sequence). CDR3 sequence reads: CATARGNEKLFF. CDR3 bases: TGTGCAACGGCCAGGGGTAATGAAAAACTGTTTTTT.

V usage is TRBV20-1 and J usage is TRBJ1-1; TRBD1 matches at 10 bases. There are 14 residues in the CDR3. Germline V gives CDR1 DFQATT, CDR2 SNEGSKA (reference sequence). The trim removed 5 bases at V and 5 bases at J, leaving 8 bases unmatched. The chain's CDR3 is CSALGTGEGTEAFF. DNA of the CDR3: TGCAGTGCTCTCGGGACAGGGGAGGGTACTGAAGCTTTCTTT.

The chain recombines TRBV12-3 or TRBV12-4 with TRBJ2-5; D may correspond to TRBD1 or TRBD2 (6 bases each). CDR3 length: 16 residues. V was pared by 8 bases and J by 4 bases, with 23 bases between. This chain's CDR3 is CASWGARGREGETQYF. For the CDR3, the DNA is TGTGCCAGCTGGGGGGCCCGGGGGCGCGAGGGAGAGACCCAGTACTTC.

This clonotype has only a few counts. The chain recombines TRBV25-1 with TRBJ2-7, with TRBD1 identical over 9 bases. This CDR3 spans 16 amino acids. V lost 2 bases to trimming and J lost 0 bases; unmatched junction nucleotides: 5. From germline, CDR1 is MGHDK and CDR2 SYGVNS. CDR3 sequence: CASSEPGQGLSYEQYF. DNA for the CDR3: TGTGCCAGCAGTGAACCCGGACAGGGGCTCTCCTACGAGCAGTACTTC.

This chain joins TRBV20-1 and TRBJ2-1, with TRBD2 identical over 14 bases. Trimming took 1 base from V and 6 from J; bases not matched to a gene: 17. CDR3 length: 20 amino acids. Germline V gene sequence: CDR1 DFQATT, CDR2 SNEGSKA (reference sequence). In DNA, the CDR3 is TGCAGTGCTAGAGGCCGGGACAGAGGACTAGCGGGGGGCCGAGGCAATGAGCAGTTCTTC. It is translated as CSARGRDRGLAGGRGNEQFF.

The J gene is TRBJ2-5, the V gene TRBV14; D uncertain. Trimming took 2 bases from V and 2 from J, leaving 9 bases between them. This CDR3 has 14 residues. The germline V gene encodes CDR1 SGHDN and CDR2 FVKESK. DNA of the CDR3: TGTGCCAGCAGCCAATTGCTGGAACAAGAGACCCAGTACTTC. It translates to CASSQLLEQETQYF. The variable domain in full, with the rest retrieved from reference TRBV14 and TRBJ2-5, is EAGVTQFPSHSVIEKGQTVTLRCDPISGHDNLYWYRRVMGKEIKFLLHFVKESKQDESGMPNNRFLAERTGGTYSTLKVQPAELEDSGVYFCASSQLLEQETQYFGPGTRLLVL.

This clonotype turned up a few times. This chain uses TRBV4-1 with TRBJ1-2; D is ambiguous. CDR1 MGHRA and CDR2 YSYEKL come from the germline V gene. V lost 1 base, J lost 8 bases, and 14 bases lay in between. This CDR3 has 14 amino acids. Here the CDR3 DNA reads TGCGCCAGCAGCCAAGTAGGGCTTCTCGGGGGCTACACCTTC. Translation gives CASSQVGLLGGYTF.

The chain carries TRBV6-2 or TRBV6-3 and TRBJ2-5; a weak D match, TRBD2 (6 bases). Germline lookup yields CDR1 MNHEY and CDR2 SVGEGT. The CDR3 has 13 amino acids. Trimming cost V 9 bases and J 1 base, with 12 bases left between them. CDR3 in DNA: TGTGCCAGTTCGCGGAGGGCCCAAGAGACCCAGTACTTC. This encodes CASSRRAQETQYF.

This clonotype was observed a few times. In DNA form, the CDR3 reads TGTGCCAGCAGCCGACAGGGGTGGACAGATACGCAGTATTTT. Translating gives CASSRQGWTDTQYF. V is TRBV7-9 and J is TRBJ2-3; 8 nucleotides agree with TRBD1. Germline-derived CDR1 and CDR2 are SEHNR and FQNEAQ (reference sequence). The CDR3 is 14 amino acids. V was pared by 5 bases and J by 3 bases, with 4 bases of the junction left unmatched.

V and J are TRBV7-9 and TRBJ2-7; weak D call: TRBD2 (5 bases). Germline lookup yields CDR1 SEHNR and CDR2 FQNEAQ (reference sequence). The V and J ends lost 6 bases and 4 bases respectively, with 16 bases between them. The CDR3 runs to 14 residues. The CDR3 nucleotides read TGTGCCAGCAGGTCCGGAGCGGCTGATTACGAGCAGTACTTC. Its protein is CASRSGAADYEQYF. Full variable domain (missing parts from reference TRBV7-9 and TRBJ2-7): DTGVSQNPRHKITKRGQNVTFRCDPISEHNRLYWYRQTLGQGPEFLTYFQNEAQLEKSRLLSDRFSAERPKGSFSTLEIQRTEQGDSAMYLCASRSGAADYEQYFGPGTRLTVT.

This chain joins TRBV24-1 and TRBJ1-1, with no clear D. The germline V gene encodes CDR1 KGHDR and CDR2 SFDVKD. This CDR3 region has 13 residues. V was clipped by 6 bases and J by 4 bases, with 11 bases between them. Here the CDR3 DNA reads TGTGCCACCAGTACGAGAGGTGGCACTGAAGCTTTCTTT. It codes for CATSTRGGTEAFF.

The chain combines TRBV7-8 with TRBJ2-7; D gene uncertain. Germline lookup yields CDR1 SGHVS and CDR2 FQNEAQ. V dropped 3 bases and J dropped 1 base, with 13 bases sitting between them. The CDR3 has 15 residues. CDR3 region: CASSLVAAASYEQYF. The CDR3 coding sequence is TGTGCCAGCAGCTTGGTGGCAGCCGCTTCCTACGAGCAGTACTTC.

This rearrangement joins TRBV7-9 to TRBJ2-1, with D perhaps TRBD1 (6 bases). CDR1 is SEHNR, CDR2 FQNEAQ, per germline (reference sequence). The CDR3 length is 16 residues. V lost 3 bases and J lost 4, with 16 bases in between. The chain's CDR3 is CASSLADRMGYNEQFF. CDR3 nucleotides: TGTGCCAGCAGCTTGGCAGACAGGATGGGGTACAATGAGCAGTTCTTC. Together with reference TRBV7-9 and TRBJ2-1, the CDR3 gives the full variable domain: DTGVSQNPRHKITKRGQNVTFRCDPISEHNRLYWYRQTLGQGPEFLTYFQNEAQLEKSRLLSDRFSAERPKGSFSTLEIQRTEQGDSAMYLCASSLADRMGYNEQFFGPGTRLTVL.

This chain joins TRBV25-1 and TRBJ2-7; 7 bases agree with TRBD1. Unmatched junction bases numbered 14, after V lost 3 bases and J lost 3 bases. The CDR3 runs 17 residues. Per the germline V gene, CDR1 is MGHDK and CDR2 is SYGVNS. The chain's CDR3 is CASSDAQGSGGYYEQYF. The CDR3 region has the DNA TGTGCCAGCAGTGACGCACAGGGGTCGGGTGGGTACTACGAGCAGTACTTC.

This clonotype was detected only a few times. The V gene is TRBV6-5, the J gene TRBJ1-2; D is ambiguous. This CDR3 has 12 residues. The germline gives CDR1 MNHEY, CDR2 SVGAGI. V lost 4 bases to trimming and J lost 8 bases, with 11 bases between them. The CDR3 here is CASSSWATGYTF. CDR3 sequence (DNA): TGTGCCAGCAGTTCCTGGGCCACCGGCTACACCTTC.

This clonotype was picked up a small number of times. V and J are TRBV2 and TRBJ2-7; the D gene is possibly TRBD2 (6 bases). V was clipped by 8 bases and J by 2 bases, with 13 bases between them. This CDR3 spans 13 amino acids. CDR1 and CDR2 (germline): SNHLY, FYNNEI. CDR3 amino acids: CASFYGGTYEQYF. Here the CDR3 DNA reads TGTGCCAGCTTTTACGGCGGGACCTACGAGCAGTACTTC. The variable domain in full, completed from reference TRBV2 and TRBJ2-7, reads EPEVTQTPSHQVTQMGQEVILRCVPISNHLYFYWYRQILGQKVEFLVSFYNNEISEKSEIFDDQFSVERPDGSNFTLKIRSTKLEDSAMYFCASFYGGTYEQYFGPGTRLTVT.

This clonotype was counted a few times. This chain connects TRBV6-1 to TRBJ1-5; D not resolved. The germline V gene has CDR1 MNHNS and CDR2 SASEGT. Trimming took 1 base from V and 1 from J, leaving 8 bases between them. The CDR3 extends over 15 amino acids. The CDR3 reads CASSEGVMSNQPQHF. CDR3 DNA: TGTGCCAGCAGTGAAGGGGTTATGAGCAATCAGCCCCAGCATTTT.

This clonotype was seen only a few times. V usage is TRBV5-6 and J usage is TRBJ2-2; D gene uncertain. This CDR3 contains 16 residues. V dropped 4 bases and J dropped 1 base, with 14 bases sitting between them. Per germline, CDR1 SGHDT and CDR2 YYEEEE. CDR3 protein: CASSPQPGVNTGELFF. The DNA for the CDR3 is TGTGCCAGCAGCCCTCAACCGGGTGTGAACACCGGGGAGCTGTTTTTT. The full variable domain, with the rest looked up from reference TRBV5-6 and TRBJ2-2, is DAGVTQSPTHLIKTRGQQVTLRCSPKSGHDTVSWYQQALGQGPQFIFQYYEEEERQRGNFPDRFSGHQFPNYSSELNVNALLLGDSALYLCASSPQPGVNTGELFFGEGSRLTVL.